This T cell receptor beta chain was recovered during a study of blood T cell repertoires in COVID-19. Study-wide context: T cells, B-cell-depleted T cells, or PBMCs provided the cDNA or gDNA that served as material.

Original processing methods: Cell counts per sample came from amplifying reference gene primers. Profiling relied on immunoSEQ multiplex PCR, and the TCRdb table lists in-frame clones only, not all of them. D and trimming were read from the DNA, whereas the V and J calls and clone size are those reported in that table. The sample has roughly 120,000 clones; approximately 91% are singletons. Per germline, CDR1 MDHEN and CDR2 SYDVKM. V shed 6 bases, J shed 11 bases, and the junction held 14 bases outside the gene matches. The CDR3 runs to 14 residues. The receptor was isolated from a woman aged 70-85 years who had recovered from COVID-19. The chain has TRBV28 and TRBJ1-1; TRBD1 matches 8 bases. The specimen sequenced was peripheral blood. The CDR3 protein is CASSWTGSVTNAFF. CDR3 in DNA: TGTGCCAGCAGCTGGACAGGGTCCGTAACTAATGCTTTCTTT.